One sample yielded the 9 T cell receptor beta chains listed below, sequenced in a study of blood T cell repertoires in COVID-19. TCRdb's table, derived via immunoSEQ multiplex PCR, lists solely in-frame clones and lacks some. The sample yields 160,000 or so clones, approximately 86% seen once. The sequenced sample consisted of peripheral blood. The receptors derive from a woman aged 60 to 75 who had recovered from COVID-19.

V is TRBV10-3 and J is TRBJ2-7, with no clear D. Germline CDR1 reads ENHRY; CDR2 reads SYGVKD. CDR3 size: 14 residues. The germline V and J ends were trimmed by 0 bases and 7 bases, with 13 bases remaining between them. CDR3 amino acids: CAISESSLIREQYF. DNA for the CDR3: TGTGCCATCAGTGAGTCCTCCCTTATTCGGGAGCAGTACTTC.

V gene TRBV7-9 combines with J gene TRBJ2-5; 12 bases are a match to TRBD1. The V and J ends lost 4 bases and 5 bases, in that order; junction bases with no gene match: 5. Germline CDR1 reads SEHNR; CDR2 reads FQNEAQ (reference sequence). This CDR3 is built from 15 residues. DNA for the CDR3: TGTGCCAGCAGCTCCCCGGGACAGGGGGCGGAGACCCAGTACTTC. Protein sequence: CASSSPGQGAETQYF.

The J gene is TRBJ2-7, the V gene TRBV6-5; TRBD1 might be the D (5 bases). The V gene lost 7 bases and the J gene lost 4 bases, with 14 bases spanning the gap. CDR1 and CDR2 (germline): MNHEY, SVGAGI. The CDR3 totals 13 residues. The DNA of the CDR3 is TGTGCCAGCAACCCGGGCCCAGGGTACGAGCAGTACTTC. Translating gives CASNPGPGYEQYF.

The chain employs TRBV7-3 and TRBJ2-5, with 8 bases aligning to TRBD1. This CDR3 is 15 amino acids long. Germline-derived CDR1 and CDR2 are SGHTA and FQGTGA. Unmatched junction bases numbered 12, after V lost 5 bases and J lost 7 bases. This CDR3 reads CASSPSQGALGTQYF. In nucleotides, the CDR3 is TGTGCCAGCAGCCCAAGTCAGGGGGCACTGGGGACCCAGTACTTC.

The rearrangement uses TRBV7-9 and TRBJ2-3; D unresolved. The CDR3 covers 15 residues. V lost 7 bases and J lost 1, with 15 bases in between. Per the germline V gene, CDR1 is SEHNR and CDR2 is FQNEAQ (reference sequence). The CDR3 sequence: CASNSYPLGTDTQYF. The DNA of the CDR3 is TGTGCCAGCAACTCATATCCCCTAGGCACAGATACGCAGTATTTT.

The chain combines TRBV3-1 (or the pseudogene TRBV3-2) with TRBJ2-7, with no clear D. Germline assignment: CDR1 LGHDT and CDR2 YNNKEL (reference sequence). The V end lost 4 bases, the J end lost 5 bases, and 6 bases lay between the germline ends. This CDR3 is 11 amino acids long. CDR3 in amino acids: CASSLQDEQYF. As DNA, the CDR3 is TGTGCCAGCAGCCTTCAGGACGAGCAGTACTTC.

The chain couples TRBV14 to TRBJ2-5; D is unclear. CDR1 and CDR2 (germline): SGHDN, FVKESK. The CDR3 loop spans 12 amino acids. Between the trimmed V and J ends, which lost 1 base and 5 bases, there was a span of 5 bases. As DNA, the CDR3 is TGTGCCAGCAGCCAAGCCGGGGAGACCCAGTACTTC. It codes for CASSQAGETQYF.

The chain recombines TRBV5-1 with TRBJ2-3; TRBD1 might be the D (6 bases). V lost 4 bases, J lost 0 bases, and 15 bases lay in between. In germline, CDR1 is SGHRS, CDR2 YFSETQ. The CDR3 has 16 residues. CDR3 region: CASSLVGQTSTDTQYF. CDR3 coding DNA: TGCGCCAGCAGCCTAGTTGGACAGACTAGCACAGATACGCAGTATTTT.

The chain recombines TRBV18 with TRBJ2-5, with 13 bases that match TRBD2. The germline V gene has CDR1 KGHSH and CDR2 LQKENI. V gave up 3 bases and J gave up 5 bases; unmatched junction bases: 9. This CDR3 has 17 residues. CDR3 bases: TGTGCCAGCTCACCTGGACTAGCGGGGGCCCGGGTGGAGACCCAGTACTTC. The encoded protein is CASSPGLAGARVETQYF.